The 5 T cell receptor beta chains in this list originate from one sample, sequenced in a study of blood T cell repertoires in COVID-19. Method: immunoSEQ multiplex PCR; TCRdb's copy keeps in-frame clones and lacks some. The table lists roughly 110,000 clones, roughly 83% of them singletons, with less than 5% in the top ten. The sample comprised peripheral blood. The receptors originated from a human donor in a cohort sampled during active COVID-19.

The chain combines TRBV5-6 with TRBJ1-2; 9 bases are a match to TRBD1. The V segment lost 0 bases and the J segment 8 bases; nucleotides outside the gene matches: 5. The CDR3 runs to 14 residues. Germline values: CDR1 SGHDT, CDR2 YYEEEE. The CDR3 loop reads CASSLDRGRKGYTF. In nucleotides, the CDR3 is TGTGCCAGCAGCTTGGACAGGGGGCGCAAGGGCTACACCTTC.

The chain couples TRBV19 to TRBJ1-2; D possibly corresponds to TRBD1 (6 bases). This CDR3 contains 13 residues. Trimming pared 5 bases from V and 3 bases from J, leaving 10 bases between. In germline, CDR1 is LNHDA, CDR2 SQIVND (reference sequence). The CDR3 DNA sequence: TGTGCCAGTAGTCTACAGGGAGACTATGGCTACACCTTC. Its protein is CASSLQGDYGYTF.

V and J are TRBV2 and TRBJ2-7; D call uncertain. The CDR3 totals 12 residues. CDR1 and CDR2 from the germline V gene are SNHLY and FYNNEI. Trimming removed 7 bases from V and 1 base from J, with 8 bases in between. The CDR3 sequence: CASNQVSYEQYF. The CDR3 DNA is TGTGCCAGCAATCAGGTTTCCTACGAGCAGTACTTC. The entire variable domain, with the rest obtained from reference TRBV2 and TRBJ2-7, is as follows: EPEVTQTPSHQVTQMGQEVILRCVPISNHLYFYWYRQILGQKVEFLVSFYNNEISEKSEIFDDQFSVERPDGSNFTLKIRSTKLEDSAMYFCASNQVSYEQYFGPGTRLTVT.

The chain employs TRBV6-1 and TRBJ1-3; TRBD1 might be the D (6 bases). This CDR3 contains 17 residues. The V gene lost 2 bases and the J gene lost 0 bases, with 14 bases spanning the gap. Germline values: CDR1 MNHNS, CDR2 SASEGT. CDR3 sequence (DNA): TGTGCCAGCAGTGAATACGACAGGCCTTACTCTGGAAACACCATATATTTT. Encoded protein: CASSEYDRPYSGNTIYF.

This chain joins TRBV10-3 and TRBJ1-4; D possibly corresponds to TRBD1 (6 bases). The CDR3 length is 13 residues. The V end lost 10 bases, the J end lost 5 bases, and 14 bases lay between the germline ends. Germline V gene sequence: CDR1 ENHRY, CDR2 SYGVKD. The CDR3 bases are TGTGCCACCCAGACAGGCAACAATGAAAAACTGTTTTTT. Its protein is CATQTGNNEKLFF.